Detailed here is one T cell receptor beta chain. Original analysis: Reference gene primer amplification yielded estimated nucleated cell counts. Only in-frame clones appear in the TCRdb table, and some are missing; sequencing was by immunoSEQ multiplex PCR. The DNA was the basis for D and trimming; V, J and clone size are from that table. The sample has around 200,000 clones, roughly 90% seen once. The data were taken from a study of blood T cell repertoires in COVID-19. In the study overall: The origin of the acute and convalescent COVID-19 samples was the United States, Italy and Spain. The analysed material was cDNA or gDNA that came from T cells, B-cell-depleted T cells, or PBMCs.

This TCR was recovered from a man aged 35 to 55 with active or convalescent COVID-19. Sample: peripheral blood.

The CDR3 sequence is CASSPTPGQGSEQYF. The CDR3 DNA sequence: TGTGCCAGCAGCCCCACCCCGGGACAGGGGTCCGAGCAGTACTTC. This chain links TRBV7-3 with TRBJ2-7; the match to TRBD1 covers 10 bases. V shed 5 bases and J 6 bases; nucleotides not matched to a gene: 10. The CDR3 has 15 amino acids. CDR1 is SGHTA, CDR2 FQGTGA, per germline.